The 26 T cell receptor beta chains below come from one sample, sequenced in a study of blood T cell repertoires in COVID-19. Assay: immunoSEQ multiplex PCR; the TCRdb copy retains only in-frame clones and omits some. The sample comprises more than 150,000 clones, roughly 79% of which are singletons, and roughly 12% rests with the top ten. The sample was peripheral blood. The origin of the receptors is a woman of 80 years or more with COVID-19, enrolled during active disease.

The rearrangement links TRBV30 to TRBJ2-7; D possibly corresponds to TRBD2 (5 bases). Germline-derived CDR1 and CDR2 are GTSNPN and SVGIG (reference sequence). V lost 5 bases, J lost 3 bases, and 14 bases lay in between. CDR3 size: 13 residues. The CDR3 bases are TGTGCCTGGGCGAGGAACAGCGGCTACGAGCAGTACTTC. Its translation is CAWARNSGYEQYF.

The chain combines TRBV10-3 with TRBJ1-4; possibly TRBD1 for D (5 bases). This CDR3 contains 12 residues. Trimming removed 6 bases from V and 14 bases from J, with 16 bases in between. CDR1 ENHRY and CDR2 SYGVKD come from the germline V gene. The CDR3 reads CAISPQGVYLFF. The CDR3 nucleotides read TGTGCCATCAGCCCCCAAGGGGTGTATCTGTTTTTT.

This chain uses TRBV2 with TRBJ1-1; no definite D call. Germline assignment: CDR1 SNHLY and CDR2 FYNNEI. This CDR3 spans 13 amino acids. Trimming shortened V by 10 bases and J by 0 bases, and 12 bases separated the two germline ends. The CDR3 protein is CATQAKMNTEAFF. In DNA, the CDR3 is TGTGCCACGCAGGCTAAGATGAACACTGAAGCTTTCTTT.

The gene calls are TRBV6-6 and TRBJ2-7; D remains ambiguous. The CDR3 sequence is 13 residues long. Germline V gene lookup returns CDR1 MNHNY and CDR2 SVGAGI (reference sequence). The V and J ends lost 0 bases and 3 bases respectively, with 6 bases between them. As DNA, the CDR3 is TGTGCCAGCAGTTACTCGATCAGCTACGAGCAGTACTTC. Encoded protein: CASSYSISYEQYF.

V is TRBV9 and J is TRBJ1-6; D is unresolved. Trimming took 4 bases from V and 3 from J, leaving 5 bases between them. The CDR3 runs 13 residues. Germline V lookup: CDR1 SGDLS, CDR2 YYNGEE. The CDR3 region is CASSPGYNSPLHF. The CDR3 bases are TGTGCCAGCAGCCCAGGCTATAATTCACCCCTCCACTTT.

The chain couples TRBV6-1 to TRBJ1-1; no definite D call. Trimming took off 1 base at V and 1 base at J, with 10 bases between the two ends. Germline V gives CDR1 MNHNS, CDR2 SASEGT. This CDR3 is built from 15 residues. This CDR3 is CASSEGFRRNTEAFF. CDR3 in DNA: TGTGCCAGCAGTGAAGGTTTCAGGCGGAACACTGAAGCTTTCTTT.

The chain is built from TRBV3-1 (or the pseudogene TRBV3-2) and TRBJ2-2; 8 bases map to TRBD2. Germline V CDR1 and CDR2: LGHDT, YNNKEL (reference sequence). The CDR3 is made up of 17 amino acids. V dropped 0 bases and J dropped 2; count of bases not matched to a gene: 5. The CDR3 DNA is TGTGCCAGCAGCCAAGACCCGACTAGCGTAAACACCGGGGAGCTGTTTTTT. This translates into CASSQDPTSVNTGELFF.

The J gene is TRBJ2-3, the V gene TRBV3-1 (or the pseudogene TRBV3-2); maybe TRBD2 (5 bases). With 4 bases removed from V and 0 bases from J, the gap between germline ends came to 11 bases. This CDR3 contains 15 residues. Germline V gene data show CDR1 as LGHDT and CDR2 as YNNKEL (reference sequence). The CDR3 DNA is TGTGCCAGCAGCCCCCCCGGACTGAGCACAGATACGCAGTATTTT. It translates to CASSPPGLSTDTQYF.

The chain joins TRBV5-4 to TRBJ2-7; D call uncertain. This CDR3 is 11 amino acids long. Germline CDR1 reads SGHNT; CDR2 reads YYREEE (reference sequence). Trimming took 0 bases from V and 11 from J, leaving 9 bases between them. The CDR3 region has the DNA TGTGCCAGCAGCTTGGGACAACATAAGTACTTC. The encoded protein is CASSLGQHKYF.

This chain uses TRBV6-5 with TRBJ1-2, with 8 bases that match TRBD1. The ends lost 6 bases at V and 3 bases at J; junction bases unmatched: 6. From germline, CDR1 is MNHEY and CDR2 SVGAGI. The CDR3 extends over 14 amino acids. CDR3 in amino acids: CASRLTGEDYGYTF. For the CDR3, the DNA is TGTGCCAGCAGATTGACAGGGGAAGACTATGGCTACACCTTC.

This clone was counted once. V is TRBV27 and J is TRBJ2-3; TRBD2 matches at 9 bases. The CDR3 contains 15 residues. The ends lost 4 bases at V and 2 bases at J; junction bases unmatched: 4. Germline loops: CDR1 MNHEY, CDR2 SMNVEV (reference sequence). CDR3 DNA sequence: TGTGCCAGCAGTTCCAGACTAGCGGCCACAGATACGCAGTATTTT. It translates to CASSSRLAATDTQYF.

V gene TRBV24-1 combines with J gene TRBJ2-7, with a possible D match to TRBD1 (6 bases). Germline loops: CDR1 KGHDR, CDR2 SFDVKD. The CDR3 runs 13 residues. Trimming took off 4 bases at V and 4 bases at J, with 10 bases between the two ends. The DNA of the CDR3 is TGTGCCACCAGTGACACTACAGGGTACGAGCAGTACTTC. This sequence encodes CATSDTTGYEQYF.

The chain employs TRBV4-3 and TRBJ1-3; D ambiguous. CDR1 is LGHNA, CDR2 YSLEER, per germline. This CDR3 has 19 residues. V lost 4 bases and J 7 bases, leaving 29 bases between the germline ends. In DNA form, the CDR3 reads TGCGCCAGCAGCCCAACTTTGGCTTTCTTTAGTGGAGGCTGGAACACCATATATTTT. Amino acids: CASSPTLAFFSGGWNTIYF.

The CDR3 loop is CASLPNVGANVLTF. CDR3 coding DNA: TGTGCCAGCCTACCTAACGTGGGGGCCAACGTCCTGACTTTC. The chain recombines TRBV6-5 with TRBJ2-6; D unresolved. This CDR3 is built from 14 residues. Trimming took 8 bases from V and 4 from J, leaving 12 bases between them. Germline V gene data show CDR1 as MNHEY and CDR2 as SVGAGI.

The gene calls are TRBV30 and TRBJ1-4; the match to TRBD1 covers 8 bases. Trimming took 3 bases from V and 5 from J; bases not matched to a gene: 8. Germline CDR1 and CDR2: GTSNPN and SVGIG (reference sequence). This CDR3 contains 15 residues. The CDR3 spells CAWRDHRGRNEKLFF. CDR3 nucleotides: TGTGCCTGGAGGGACCACAGGGGGAGGAATGAAAAACTGTTTTTT. Together with reference TRBV30 and TRBJ1-4, the CDR3 gives the full variable domain: SQTIHQWPATLVQPVGSPLSLECTVEGTSNPNLYWYRQAAGRGLQLLFYSVGIGQISSEVPQNLSASRPQDRQFILSSKKLLLSDSGFYLCAWRDHRGRNEKLFFGSGTQLSVL.

V and J are TRBV7-9 and TRBJ2-3; 9 nucleotides agree with TRBD2. CDR1 and CDR2 from the germline V gene are SEHNR and FQNEAQ (reference sequence). Trimming removed 3 bases from V and 0 bases from J; junction bases left unmatched: 7. CDR3 size: 17 residues. CDR3 in amino acids: CASSLASGVWSTDTQYF. In nucleotides, the CDR3 is TGTGCCAGCAGCTTGGCTAGCGGGGTATGGAGCACAGATACGCAGTATTTT.

The chain joins TRBV3-1 (or the pseudogene TRBV3-2) to TRBJ1-2; 7 nucleotides match TRBD1. Germline CDR1 is LGHDT and CDR2 is YNNKEL (reference sequence). Losses at the gene ends were 3 bases for V and 6 bases for J; bases not matched to a gene: 4. The CDR3 is 13 amino acids. Written as DNA, the CDR3 is TGTGCCAGCAGCCACCGGGACAGTCATGGCTACACCTTC. This encodes CASSHRDSHGYTF.

The chain joins TRBV11-2 to TRBJ2-5, with 7 bases matching TRBD1. The CDR3 has 16 residues. Germline V gives CDR1 SGHAT, CDR2 FQNNGV. The V and J ends lost 5 bases and 3 bases, in that order; junction bases with no gene match: 12. CDR3 nucleotide sequence: TGTGCCAGCAGCCCAGGCGAGACAGGGTGGGAAGAGACCCAGTACTTC. Amino acids: CASSPGETGWEETQYF.

This clone appeared once. The J gene is TRBJ2-7, the V gene TRBV19; TRBD1 is a possible D gene (6 bases). V was trimmed by 5 bases and J by 0 bases, leaving 11 bases between them. CDR1 and CDR2 (germline): LNHDA, SQIVND (reference sequence). CDR3 length: 14 residues. The CDR3 protein is CASSGQGYSYEQYF. CDR3 in DNA: TGTGCCAGTAGTGGCCAGGGGTACTCCTACGAGCAGTACTTC.

The chain links TRBV7-8 to TRBJ1-2, with D perhaps matching TRBD1 (5 bases). Germline CDR1 SGHVS, CDR2 FQNEAQ. This CDR3 has 17 amino acids. Trimming pared 4 bases from V and 3 bases from J, leaving 21 bases between. CDR3 nucleotides: TGTGCCAGCAGCTCACTCAGGGTTGTCAGGGTAGACTATGGCTACACCTTC. Translating it yields CASSSLRVVRVDYGYTF. The variable domain in full, with the rest retrieved from reference TRBV7-8 and TRBJ1-2, is GAGVSQSPRYKVAKRGQDVALRCDPISGHVSLFWYQQALGQGPEFLTYFQNEAQLDKSGLPSDRFFAERPEGSVSTLKIQRTQQEDSAVYLCASSSLRVVRVDYGYTFGSGTRLTVV.

The sample holds one count of this clone. The chain links TRBV6-2 or TRBV6-3 to TRBJ1-5; D might be TRBD1 (5 bases). V was cut by 2 bases and J by 7 bases, with 9 bases left in between. Germline V gives CDR1 MNHEY, CDR2 SVGEGT. This CDR3 comprises 13 residues. This CDR3 reads CASSYQGGQPQHF. The DNA for the CDR3 is TGTGCCAGCAGTTACCAGGGAGGCCAGCCCCAGCATTTT.

J is TRBJ1-5 and V is TRBV4-1, with a possible D match to TRBD1 (5 bases). The CDR3 length is 15 residues. V was trimmed by 1 base and J by 7 bases, leaving 14 bases between them. Germline loops: CDR1 MGHRA, CDR2 YSYEKL. CDR3 bases: TGCGCCAGCAGCCAAGTGGGGGGGGTGGGCCAGCCCCAGCATTTT. This sequence encodes CASSQVGGVGQPQHF.

The chain employs TRBV4-2 and TRBJ1-6; a possible D gene is TRBD1 (5 bases). V shed 1 base and J shed 7 bases, with 17 bases lying between them. Germline CDR1 LGHNA, CDR2 YNFKEQ. This CDR3 is built from 17 residues. The CDR3 spells CASSQVGGGAANSPLHF. Written as DNA, the CDR3 is TGTGCCAGCAGCCAAGTGGGGGGGGGAGCGGCCAATTCACCCCTCCACTTT.

This clone turned up a few times. The chain employs TRBV5-1 and TRBJ2-1; 12 nucleotides align to TRBD1. The CDR3 has 16 amino acids. The germline V gene encodes CDR1 SGHRS and CDR2 YFSETQ. Trimming took 4 bases from V and 7 from J; bases not matched to a gene: 9. This chain's CDR3 is CASSRGTGGFGNEQFF. CDR3 DNA sequence: TGCGCCAGCAGCCGCGGGACAGGGGGCTTTGGGAATGAGCAGTTCTTC.

The V gene is TRBV7-2, the J gene TRBJ2-2; D gene uncertain. The CDR3 consists of 15 residues. V was shortened by 5 bases and J by 5 bases, with 15 bases between the two germline ends. The germline V gene encodes CDR1 SGHTA and CDR2 FQGNSA. CDR3: CASSVDRLLTGELFF. The CDR3 DNA sequence: TGTGCCAGCAGCGTAGACCGACTTCTGACCGGGGAGCTGTTTTTT.

The rearrangement uses TRBV28 and TRBJ2-3; D is possibly TRBD2 (6 bases). Trimming took 3 bases from V and 0 from J, leaving 16 bases between them. Per germline, CDR1 MDHEN and CDR2 SYDVKM. The CDR3 has 17 residues. The CDR3 is CASSFMVASVSTDTQYF. As DNA, the CDR3 is TGTGCCAGCAGTTTCATGGTGGCTAGCGTTAGCACAGATACGCAGTATTTT.